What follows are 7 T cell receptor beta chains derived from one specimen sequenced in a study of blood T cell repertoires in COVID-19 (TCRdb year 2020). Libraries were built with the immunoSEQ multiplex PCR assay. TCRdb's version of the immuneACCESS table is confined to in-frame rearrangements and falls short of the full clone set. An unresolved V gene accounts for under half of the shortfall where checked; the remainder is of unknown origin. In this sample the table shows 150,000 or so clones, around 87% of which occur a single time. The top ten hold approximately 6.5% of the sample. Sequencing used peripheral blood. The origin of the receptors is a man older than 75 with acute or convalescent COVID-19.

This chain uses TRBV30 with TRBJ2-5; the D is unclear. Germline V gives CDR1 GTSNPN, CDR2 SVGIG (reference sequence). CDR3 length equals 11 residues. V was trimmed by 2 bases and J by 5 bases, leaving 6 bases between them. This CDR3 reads CAWSNMETQYF. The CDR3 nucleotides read TGTGCCTGGAGTAATATGGAGACCCAGTACTTC.

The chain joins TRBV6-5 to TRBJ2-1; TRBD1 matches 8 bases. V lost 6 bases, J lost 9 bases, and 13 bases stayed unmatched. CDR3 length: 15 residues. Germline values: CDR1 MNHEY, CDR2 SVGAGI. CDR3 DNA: TGTGCCAGCAGGGGGGACAGGCACATCATTCGTGAGCAGTTCTTC. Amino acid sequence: CASRGDRHIIREQFF.

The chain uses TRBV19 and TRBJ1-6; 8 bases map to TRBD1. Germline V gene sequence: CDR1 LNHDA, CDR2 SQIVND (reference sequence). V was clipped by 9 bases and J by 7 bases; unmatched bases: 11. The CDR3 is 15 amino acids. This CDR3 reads CASERTGTFNSPLHF. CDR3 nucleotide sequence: TGTGCCAGCGAGCGGACAGGGACATTCAATTCACCCCTCCACTTT.

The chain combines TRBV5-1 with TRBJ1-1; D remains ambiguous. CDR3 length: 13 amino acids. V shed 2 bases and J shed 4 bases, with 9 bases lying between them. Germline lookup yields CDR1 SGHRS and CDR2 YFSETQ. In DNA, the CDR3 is TGCGCCAGCAGCTTAACTTTCTCCACTGAAGCTTTCTTT. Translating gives CASSLTFSTEAFF.

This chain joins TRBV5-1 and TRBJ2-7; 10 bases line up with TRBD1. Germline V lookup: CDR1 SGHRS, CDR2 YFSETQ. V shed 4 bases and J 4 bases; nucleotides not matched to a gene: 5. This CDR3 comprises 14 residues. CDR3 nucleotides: TGCGCCAGCAGCGGGACAGGGGTCCCTTACGAGCAGTACTTC. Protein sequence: CASSGTGVPYEQYF.

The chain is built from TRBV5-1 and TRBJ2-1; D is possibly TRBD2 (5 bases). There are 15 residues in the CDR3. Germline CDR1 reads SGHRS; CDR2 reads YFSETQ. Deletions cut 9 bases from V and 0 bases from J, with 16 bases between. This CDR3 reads CATSKDWSSYNEQFF. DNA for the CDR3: TGCGCCACCTCGAAGGACTGGAGCTCCTACAATGAGCAGTTCTTC.

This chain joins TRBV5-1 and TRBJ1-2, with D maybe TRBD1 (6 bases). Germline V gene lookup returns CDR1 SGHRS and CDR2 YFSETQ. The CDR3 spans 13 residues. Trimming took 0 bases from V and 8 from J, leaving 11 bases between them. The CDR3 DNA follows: TGCGCCAGCAGCTTGGCCGCTGGGGGCGGCTACACCTTC. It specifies CASSLAAGGGYTF.